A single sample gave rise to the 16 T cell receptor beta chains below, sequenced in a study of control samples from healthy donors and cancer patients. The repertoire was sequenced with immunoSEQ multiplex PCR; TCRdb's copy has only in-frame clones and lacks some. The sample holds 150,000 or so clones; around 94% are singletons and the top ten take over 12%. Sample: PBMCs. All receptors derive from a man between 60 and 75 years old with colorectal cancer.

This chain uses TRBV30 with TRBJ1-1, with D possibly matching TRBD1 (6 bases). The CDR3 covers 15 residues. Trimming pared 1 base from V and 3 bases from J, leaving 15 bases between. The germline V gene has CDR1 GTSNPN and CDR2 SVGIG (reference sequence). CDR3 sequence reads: CAWSGQWGLDTEAFF. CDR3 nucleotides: TGTGCCTGGAGTGGACAGTGGGGGCTTGACACTGAAGCTTTCTTT.

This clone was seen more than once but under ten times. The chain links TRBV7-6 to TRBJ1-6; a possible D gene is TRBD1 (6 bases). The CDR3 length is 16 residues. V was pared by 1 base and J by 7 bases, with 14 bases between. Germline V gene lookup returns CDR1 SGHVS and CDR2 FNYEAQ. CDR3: CASSLGGQPKNSPLHF. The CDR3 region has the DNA TGTGCCAGCAGCTTAGGAGGACAGCCTAAGAATTCACCCCTCCACTTT.

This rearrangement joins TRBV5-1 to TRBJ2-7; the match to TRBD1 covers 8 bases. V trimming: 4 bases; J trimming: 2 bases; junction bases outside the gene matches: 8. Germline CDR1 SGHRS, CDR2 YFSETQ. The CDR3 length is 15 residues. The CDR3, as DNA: TGCGCCAGCAGCCTGGGACAGGCCGGCACCTACGAGCAGTACTTC. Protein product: CASSLGQAGTYEQYF.

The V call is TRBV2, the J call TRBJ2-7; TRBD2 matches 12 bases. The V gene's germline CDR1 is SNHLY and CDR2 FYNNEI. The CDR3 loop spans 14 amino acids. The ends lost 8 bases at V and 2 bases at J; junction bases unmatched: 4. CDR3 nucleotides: TGTGCCAGCGGGGGACTAGCGGGCGCCTACGAGCAGTACTTC. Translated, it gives CASGGLAGAYEQYF.

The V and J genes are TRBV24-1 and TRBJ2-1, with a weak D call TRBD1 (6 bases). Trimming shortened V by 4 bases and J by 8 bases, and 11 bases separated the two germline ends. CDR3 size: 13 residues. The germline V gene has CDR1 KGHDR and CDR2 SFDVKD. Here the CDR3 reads CATSEQGTHEQFF. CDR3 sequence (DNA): TGTGCCACCAGTGAACAGGGCACCCATGAGCAGTTCTTC.

CDR3 in DNA: TGCGCCAGCACCTCGCGGACAGGCACCTACGAGCAGTACTTC. Its protein product is CASTSRTGTYEQYF. The chain is built from TRBV5-1 and TRBJ2-7, with 7 bases matching TRBD1. Germline CDR1 reads SGHRS; CDR2 reads YFSETQ. The CDR3 runs to 14 residues. After removal of 6 bases from V and 2 bases from J, the junction contained 8 bases not matched to a gene.

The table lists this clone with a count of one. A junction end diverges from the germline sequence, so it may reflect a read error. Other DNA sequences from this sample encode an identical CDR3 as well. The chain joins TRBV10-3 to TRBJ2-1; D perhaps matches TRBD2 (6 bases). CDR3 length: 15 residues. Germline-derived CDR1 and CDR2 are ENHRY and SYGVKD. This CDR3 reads CAISEVAAIINEQFF. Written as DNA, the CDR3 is TGTGCCATTAGTGAGGTAGCGGCGATCATCAATGAGCAGTTCTTC.

The CDR3 sequence is CANDRGVGTQYF. CDR3 in DNA: TGTGCCAACGACAGGGGAGTAGGGACCCAGTACTTC. This chain links TRBV2 with TRBJ2-5; TRBD1 matches 8 bases. The V gene's germline CDR1 is SNHLY and CDR2 FYNNEI. The CDR3 consists of 12 residues. V trimming: 10 bases; J trimming: 7 bases; junction bases outside the gene matches: 8.

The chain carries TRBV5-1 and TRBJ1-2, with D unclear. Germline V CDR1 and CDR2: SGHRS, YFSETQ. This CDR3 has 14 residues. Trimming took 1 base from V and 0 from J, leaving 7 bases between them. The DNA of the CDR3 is TGCGCCAGCAGCTTGATGGAAGCTAACTATGGCTACACCTTC. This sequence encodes CASSLMEANYGYTF.

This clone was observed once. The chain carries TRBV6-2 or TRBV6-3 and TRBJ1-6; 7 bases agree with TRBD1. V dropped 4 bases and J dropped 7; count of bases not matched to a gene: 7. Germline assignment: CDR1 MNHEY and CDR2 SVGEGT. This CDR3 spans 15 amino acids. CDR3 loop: CASSSGQRRNSPLHF. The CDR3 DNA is TGTGCCAGCAGTTCGGGACAGCGAAGGAATTCACCCCTCCACTTT.

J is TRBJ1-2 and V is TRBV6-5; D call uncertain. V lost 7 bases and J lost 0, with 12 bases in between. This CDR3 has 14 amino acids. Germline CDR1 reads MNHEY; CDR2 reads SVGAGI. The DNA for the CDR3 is TGTGCCAGCATACCCTCTACTGCTAACTATGGCTACACCTTC. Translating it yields CASIPSTANYGYTF.

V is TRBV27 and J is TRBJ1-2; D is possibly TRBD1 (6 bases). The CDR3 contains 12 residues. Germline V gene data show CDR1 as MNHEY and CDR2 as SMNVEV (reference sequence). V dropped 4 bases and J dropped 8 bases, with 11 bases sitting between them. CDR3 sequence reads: CASSSGGQGYTF. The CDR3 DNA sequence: TGTGCCAGCAGTTCGGGGGGGCAGGGCTACACCTTC.

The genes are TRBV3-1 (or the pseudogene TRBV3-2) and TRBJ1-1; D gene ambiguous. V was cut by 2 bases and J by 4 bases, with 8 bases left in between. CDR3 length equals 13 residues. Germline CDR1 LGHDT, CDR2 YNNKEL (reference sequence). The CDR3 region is CASSQSPGTEAFF. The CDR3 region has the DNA TGTGCCAGCAGCCAATCTCCGGGCACTGAAGCTTTCTTT.

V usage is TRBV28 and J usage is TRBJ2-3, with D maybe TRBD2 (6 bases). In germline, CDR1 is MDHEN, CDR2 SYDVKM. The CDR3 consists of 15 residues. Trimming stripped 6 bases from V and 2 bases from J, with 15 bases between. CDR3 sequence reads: CASRSGGANTDTQYF. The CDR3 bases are TGTGCCAGCAGATCCGGCGGGGCTAACACAGATACGCAGTATTTT.

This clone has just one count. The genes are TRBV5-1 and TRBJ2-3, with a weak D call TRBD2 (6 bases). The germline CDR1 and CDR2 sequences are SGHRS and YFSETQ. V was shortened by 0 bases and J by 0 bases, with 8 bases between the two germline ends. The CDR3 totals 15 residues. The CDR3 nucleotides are TGCGCCAGCAGCTTGGATAGCGGAAGCACAGATACGCAGTATTTT. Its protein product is CASSLDSGSTDTQYF.

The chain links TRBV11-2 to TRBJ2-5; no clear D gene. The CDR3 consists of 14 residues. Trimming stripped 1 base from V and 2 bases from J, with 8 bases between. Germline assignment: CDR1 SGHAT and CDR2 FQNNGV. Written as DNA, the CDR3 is TGTGCCAGCAGCTTAGGAAACCCGCAAGAGACCCAGTACTTC. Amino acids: CASSLGNPQETQYF.